The 15 T cell receptor beta chains given below trace back to one sample, sequenced in a study of T cells expressing NK-cell markers. TCRdb re-analyzed the 5' RACE reads; it lists each CDR3 protein once, without DNA. The sample data list some 390,000 distinct CDR3 sequences. Material: blood T cells: a sorted CD56 or NKG2C T cell subset, CD4+ or CD8+ T cells, or bulk PBMC T cells (not recorded which). The receptors originated from a woman aged 45 to 65 in good health.

J is TRBJ1-2 and V is TRBV25-1. CDR3 length: 14 amino acids. Per the germline V gene, CDR1 is MGHDK and CDR2 is SYGVNS. CDR3 residues: CASSEPGTYYGYTF.

The CDR3 loop is CASSYSTGSNEKLFF. The chain joins TRBV5-5 to TRBJ1-4; TCRdb gives TRBD1 as the D gene, but with no DNA this cannot be confirmed. CDR3 length: 15 amino acids. The germline V gene has CDR1 SGHKS and CDR2 YYEKEE (reference sequence).

This chain uses TRBV4-1 with TRBJ1-1. The CDR3 is 15 amino acids. Germline V gives CDR1 MGHRA, CDR2 YSYEKL. The CDR3 region is CASSQGRGLNTEAFF.

The V call is TRBV11-2, the J call TRBJ2-3; the D call of TRBD1 rests on TCRdb alone, since no DNA is present to check it. Looked up from germline, CDR1 is SGHAT and CDR2 is FQNNGV. This CDR3 region has 16 residues. This CDR3 is CASRTPGGAVTDTQYF.

The rearrangement joins TRBV27 to TRBJ2-3; absent DNA, TCRdb's TRBD1 call cannot be checked. Germline assignment: CDR1 MNHEY and CDR2 SMNVEV (reference sequence). CDR3 size: 16 residues. CDR3 region: CASSFYGTRGTDTQYF.

The chain links TRBV12-3 or TRBV12-4 to TRBJ2-5; without DNA, the TCRdb call of TRBD2 cannot be checked. This CDR3 has 17 amino acids. The CDR3 sequence: CASSLAGLAGGGETQYF.

The chain combines TRBV6-5 with TRBJ2-5. Germline V CDR1 and CDR2: MNHEY, SVGAGI. The CDR3 totals 15 residues. The CDR3 sequence is CASSYSSGSQETQYF.

The chain joins TRBV11-2 to TRBJ1-4; absent DNA, TCRdb's TRBD1 call cannot be checked. Germline V lookup: CDR1 SGHAT, CDR2 FQNNGV. CDR3 length equals 15 residues. CDR3 amino acids: CASNSEGVVNEKLFF.

This chain connects TRBV29-1 to TRBJ2-2; the D gene TCRdb calls, TRBD2, cannot be checked with no DNA. Germline assignment: CDR1 SQVTM and CDR2 ANQGSEA. This CDR3 contains 16 residues. CDR3 loop: CSVEDRGLPNTGELFF.

This chain joins TRBV7-9 and TRBJ2-5; the TCRdb D gene call, TRBD1, has no DNA to confirm it. This CDR3 spans 17 amino acids. The germline gives CDR1 SEHNR, CDR2 FQNEAQ (reference sequence). CDR3 residues: CASSPPRTGVSGETQYF.

This chain connects TRBV7-2 to TRBJ2-5; without DNA, the TCRdb call of TRBD2 cannot be checked. Germline assignment: CDR1 SGHTA and CDR2 FQGNSA. CDR3 size: 15 residues. This CDR3 reads CASSWASRGPETQYF.

This sequence joins TRBV4-1 and TRBJ2-1; the TCRdb call, TRBD1, lacks DNA for checking. This CDR3 has 17 amino acids. Germline CDR1 and CDR2: MGHRA and YSYEKL. CDR3 region: CASSQVWRDSSYNEQFF.

This chain links TRBV20-1 with TRBJ1-1; TCRdb's D call of TRBD1 is untestable without DNA. CDR1 and CDR2 from the germline V gene are DFQATT and SNEGSKA (reference sequence). The CDR3 covers 13 residues. CDR3 sequence reads: CSAIGQGITEAFF.

The chain employs TRBV2 and TRBJ2-4; TCRdb proposes TRBD1, but this gene call is untestable without DNA. The CDR3 sequence is 15 residues long. Germline-derived CDR1 and CDR2 are SNHLY and FYNNEI. The CDR3: CASSVGGTVKNIQYF.

This rearrangement joins TRBV5-1 to TRBJ2-7; TCRdb reports TRBD1, a call that lacks DNA to check it against. Germline loops: CDR1 SGHRS, CDR2 YFSETQ. This CDR3 comprises 14 residues. This CDR3 reads CASSLVQGAYEQYF.